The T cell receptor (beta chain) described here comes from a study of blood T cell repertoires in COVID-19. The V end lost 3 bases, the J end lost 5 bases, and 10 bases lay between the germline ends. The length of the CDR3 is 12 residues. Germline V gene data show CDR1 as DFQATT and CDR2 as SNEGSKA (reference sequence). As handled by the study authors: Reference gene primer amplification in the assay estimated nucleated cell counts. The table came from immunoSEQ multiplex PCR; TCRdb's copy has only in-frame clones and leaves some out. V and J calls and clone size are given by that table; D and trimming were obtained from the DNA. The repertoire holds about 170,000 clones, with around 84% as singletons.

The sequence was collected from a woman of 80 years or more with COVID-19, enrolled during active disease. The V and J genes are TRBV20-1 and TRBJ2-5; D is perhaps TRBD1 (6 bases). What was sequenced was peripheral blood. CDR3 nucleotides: TGCAGTGCTAGTGAACAGGGCGAGACCCAGTACTTC. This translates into CSASEQGETQYF.